This T cell receptor beta chain was obtained from a study of cytomegalovirus exposure and HLA in healthy donors. General study results and limits: Among the most significant clusters, several appeared linked to common viral pathogens in a later analysis. Presence/absence analyses rested on an assumption that sequencing depth was roughly uniform across donors. TCR beta V segments were, for the most part, productive about 87% or about 30% of the time in an earlier analysis.

PCR employed 60 Vbeta and 13 Jbeta primers. Clones were sequenced by immunoSEQ multiplex PCR, and TCRdb holds only the in-frame ones, with some missing. The sample has 85,000 to 100,000 clones, about four fifths seen once. On this clone itself: Its matching antigen is unknown.

V lost 5 bases, J lost 3 bases, and 7 bases stayed unmatched. Germline V gene lookup returns CDR1 SGHNT and CDR2 YYREEE (reference sequence). The CDR3 has 14 residues. This chain uses TRBV5-4 with TRBJ2-7; 8 nucleotides align to TRBD1. This clonotype was sampled from a woman aged 40 to 50 in good health and CMV-seronegative. The source material was PBMCs. The CDR3: CASRLGQGRYEQYF. The CDR3 nucleotides are TGTGCCAGCAGGCTCGGACAGGGTCGCTACGAGCAGTACTTC.